Each of the 3 T cell receptor beta chains below was sequenced from the same sample in a study of human T cells and chemical hapten exposure. The time point here: patch test 1, 2 weeks after DPC sensitization. Treatment defined: therapeutic diphenylcyclopropenone sensitization with weekly scalp DPC. TCRdb re-derived calls from the RACE reads in MiXCR, one entry per CDR3 protein. This sample has about 360,000 distinct CDR3 sequences, with approximately 5% found just once. This sample comprised whole blood, obtained in connection with sensitization to the hapten diphenylcyclopropenone (DPC). Receptor source: a woman aged 50 to 65 with alopecia areata. Some clones in this sample may be carry-over from other donors' samples.

This clonotype appeared many times. The V and J genes are TRBV7-8 and TRBJ2-1; TRBD2 matches 9 bases. This CDR3 is built from 16 residues. V was clipped by 1 base and J by 4 bases; unmatched bases: 5. Germline values: CDR1 SGHVS, CDR2 FQNEAQ. CDR3 sequence: CASSLVRLAVYNEQFF. CDR3 in DNA: TGTGCCAGCAGCTTAGTCCGACTAGCGGTGTACAATGAGCAGTTCTTC.

This clonotype was seen ten or more times. V gene TRBV10-3 combines with J gene TRBJ1-1, with 7 bases identical to TRBD1. The CDR3 consists of 14 residues. With V trimmed by 3 bases and J by 1 base, 2 bases remained unmatched. The germline V gene encodes CDR1 ENHRY and CDR2 SYGVKD. CDR3 sequence (DNA): TGTGCCATCAGTGAAAGGACAGGGAACACTGAAGCTTTCTTT. Its translation: CAISERTGNTEAFF.

This clonotype was counted a few times. The chain uses TRBV7-9 and TRBJ2-7; weak D call: TRBD1 (5 bases). V was shortened by 3 bases and J by 0 bases, with 12 bases between the two germline ends. Germline assignment: CDR1 SEHNR and CDR2 FQNEAQ (reference sequence). CDR3 length: 15 residues. Here the CDR3 reads CASSFPGANSYEQYF. Written as DNA, the CDR3 is TGTGCCAGCAGCTTCCCTGGGGCGAACTCCTACGAGCAGTACTTC.